One sample yielded the 14 T cell receptor beta chains listed below, sequenced in a study of blood T cell repertoires in COVID-19. Assay used: immunoSEQ multiplex PCR; TCRdb lists only in-frame clones, some missing. The table has nearly 90,000 clones, around nine tenths seen once. The source material was peripheral blood. The receptor set was obtained from an elderly man with acute or convalescent COVID-19.

As to this clone: The sample has other DNA sequences that encode this CDR3 too. The rearrangement joins TRBV12-5 to TRBJ1-5; D remains unclear. This CDR3 region has 12 residues. The germline V gene encodes CDR1 LGHNT and CDR2 FRNRAP. With 0 bases removed from V and 7 bases from J, the gap between germline ends came to 4 bases. This CDR3 is CASGLVHQPQHF. The CDR3 region has the DNA TGTGCTAGTGGTTTGGTACACCAGCCCCAGCATTTT.

The CDR3 nucleotides are TGTGCCAGCAGTGACGGACAGCCGGGGACTGAAGCTTTCTTT. Its translation: CASSDGQPGTEAFF. The chain uses TRBV2 and TRBJ1-1; D possibly corresponds to TRBD1 (6 bases). Trimming took 3 bases from V and 5 from J, leaving 13 bases between them. CDR1 is SNHLY and CDR2 is FYNNEI in the germline V gene. The CDR3 totals 14 residues.

The V and J genes are TRBV21-1 and TRBJ2-1; TRBD1 is the table's D call and was not checked against the DNA. TRBV21-1 is a recognized pseudogene. The CDR3 consists of 16 residues. The DNA for the CDR3 is TGTGCCAGCAGCAAAAACAGGGACAGGGGGCGCGATGAGCAGTTCTTC. It codes for CASSKNRDRGRDEQFF.

This chain connects TRBV6-5 to TRBJ1-2; no clear D. The CDR3 sequence is 12 residues long. Germline V gene lookup returns CDR1 MNHEY and CDR2 SVGAGI. V shed 5 bases and J shed 8 bases, with 12 bases lying between them. CDR3 protein: CASSIEREGYTF. CDR3 DNA: TGTGCCAGCAGTATCGAAAGGGAGGGCTACACCTTC.

V gene TRBV7-2 combines with J gene TRBJ2-1; D remains ambiguous. The CDR3 consists of 16 residues. CDR1 and CDR2 (germline): SGHTA, FQGNSA. V lost 1 base and J lost 0, with 10 bases in between. The CDR3 loop reads CASSLGGASSYNEQFF. The DNA of the CDR3 is TGTGCCAGCAGCTTAGGAGGCGCCAGCTCCTACAATGAGCAGTTCTTC.

The V call is TRBV7-6, the J call TRBJ1-6, with 8 bases identical to TRBD1. V gave up 5 bases and J gave up 7 bases; unmatched junction bases: 4. Per germline, CDR1 SGHVS and CDR2 FNYEAQ. The CDR3 totals 14 residues. CDR3 sequence reads: CASSNGQGNSPLHF. The CDR3 DNA reads TGTGCCAGCAGCAACGGACAGGGAAATTCACCCCTCCACTTT.

This chain connects TRBV24-1 to TRBJ1-5; 9 nucleotides match TRBD1. This CDR3 is 15 amino acids long. J was trimmed by 7 bases and V by 3 bases; bases with no gene match: 6. Germline V CDR1 and CDR2: KGHDR, SFDVKD. The CDR3 is CATSDTRTGVQPQHF. The CDR3 DNA reads as TGTGCCACCAGTGATACCCGGACAGGGGTGCAGCCCCAGCATTTT.

V is TRBV19 and J is TRBJ1-3, with D perhaps matching TRBD1 (5 bases). Germline loops: CDR1 LNHDA, CDR2 SQIVND (reference sequence). The CDR3 covers 16 residues. Between the trimmed V and J ends, which lost 5 bases and 2 bases, there was a span of 16 bases. The CDR3 region has the DNA TGTGCCAGTAGTGGTTTGCAGGGCGACACTGGAAACACCATATATTTT. This translates into CASSGLQGDTGNTIYF. Combining the CDR3 with reference TRBV19 and TRBJ1-3 gives the whole variable domain DGGITQSPKYLFRKEGQNVTLSCEQNLNHDAMYWYRQDPGQGLRLIYYSQIVNDFQKGDIAEGYSVSREKKESFPLTVTSAQKNPTAFYLCASSGLQGDTGNTIYFGEGSWLTVV.

The genes are TRBV19 and TRBJ1-1; the match to TRBD1 covers 7 bases. The ends lost 9 bases at V and 6 bases at J; junction bases unmatched: 10. This CDR3 region has 13 residues. Germline CDR1 reads LNHDA; CDR2 reads SQIVND (reference sequence). CDR3 sequence reads: CASGDRAEAEAFF. CDR3 nucleotide sequence: TGTGCCAGCGGAGACAGGGCGGAGGCTGAAGCTTTCTTT. The full variable domain, rest sourced from reference TRBV19 and TRBJ1-1, is DGGITQSPKYLFRKEGQNVTLSCEQNLNHDAMYWYRQDPGQGLRLIYYSQIVNDFQKGDIAEGYSVSREKKESFPLTVTSAQKNPTAFYLCASGDRAEAEAFFGQGTRLTVV.

This clone has a handful of counts. CDR3 DNA: TGTGCCGCGGGACTAGCGGGAGCTGGTGAGCAGTTCTTC. Its protein product is CAAGLAGAGEQFF. The J gene is TRBJ2-1, the V gene TRBV10-3; 14 bases map to TRBD2. J was trimmed by 9 bases and V by 11 bases; bases with no gene match: 6. CDR1 and CDR2 from the germline V gene are ENHRY and SYGVKD. CDR3 length: 13 amino acids.

The rearrangement uses TRBV18 and TRBJ2-1; 9 nucleotides agree with TRBD2. The germline CDR1 and CDR2 sequences are KGHSH and LQKENI. The J segment lost 7 bases and the V segment lost 0 bases, leaving 1 base of the junction unmatched. This CDR3 has 14 amino acids. The CDR3 region has the DNA TGTGCCAGCTCACCACCAGCGGGAGGAAATGAGCAGTTCTTC. This translates into CASSPPAGGNEQFF.

The chain carries TRBV28 and TRBJ2-3, with 13 bases aligning to TRBD2. CDR3 size: 17 residues. Germline assignment: CDR1 MDHEN and CDR2 SYDVKM. Trimming cost V 4 bases and J 8 bases; bases outside gene matches: 12. The CDR3 DNA follows: TGTGCCAGCAGTTCCTCCCTTGGGACTAGCGGGGTGGGTACGCAGTATTTT. The encoded protein is CASSSSLGTSGVGTQYF. Complete variable domain (other parts from reference TRBV28 and TRBJ2-3): DVKVTQSSRYLVKRTGEKVFLECVQDMDHENMFWYRQDPGLGLRLIYFSYDVKMKEKGDIPEGYSVSREKKERFSLILESASTNQTSMYLCASSSSLGTSGVGTQYFGPGTRLTVL.

The V call is TRBV2, the J call TRBJ1-2, with TRBD1 matching over 7 bases. The length of the CDR3 is 13 residues. With V trimmed by 4 bases and J by 8 bases, 7 bases remained unmatched. Per germline, CDR1 SNHLY and CDR2 FYNNEI. The CDR3 loop reads CASSGLQGRGYTF. The CDR3, as DNA: TGTGCCAGCAGTGGCCTACAGGGGCGGGGCTACACCTTC.

This clone was picked up one time. V gene TRBV7-9 combines with J gene TRBJ1-6; 8 bases are shared with TRBD1. This CDR3 has 15 amino acids. Germline V gene lookup returns CDR1 SEHNR and CDR2 FQNEAQ (reference sequence). V lost 7 bases, J lost 1 base, and 3 bases stayed unmatched. CDR3 sequence reads: CASMGQDSYNSPLHF. The CDR3 DNA follows: TGTGCCAGCATGGGACAGGATTCCTATAATTCACCCCTCCACTTT.